This T cell receptor beta chain was observed in a study of PD-1 blockade in mismatch repair-deficient tumors. On the study more broadly: All were previously treated, progressing patients with around 12 mismatch repair-deficient cancer types.

V was clipped by 6 bases and J by 5 bases; unmatched bases: 12. The CDR3 covers 15 residues. Germline-derived CDR1 and CDR2 are KGHSH and LQKENI. Comment on this clone: Its specificity is not known.

Every patient had mismatch repair deficiency by PCR or immunohistochemistry. A few pembrolizumab responders had their TCRs sequenced. Study-level points and caveats: After pembrolizumab, tumor-resident clones rose rapidly, then generally contracted before radiologic responses.

TCRdb's copy holds only in-frame clones and misses some; the assay was immunoSEQ multiplex PCR. The sample includes about 84,000 clones, more than 65% of them seen just once. This sample comprised peripheral blood, obtained 12 weeks after starting pembrolizumab. The V gene is TRBV18, the J gene TRBJ2-7, with TRBD2 matching over 8 bases. The TCR sequence derives from an adult with mismatch repair-deficient cancer. Here the CDR3 DNA reads TGTGCCAGCTCGAGCAACGGGAGGGAGGAAAACGAGCAGTACTTC. Its translation is CASSSNGREENEQYF.